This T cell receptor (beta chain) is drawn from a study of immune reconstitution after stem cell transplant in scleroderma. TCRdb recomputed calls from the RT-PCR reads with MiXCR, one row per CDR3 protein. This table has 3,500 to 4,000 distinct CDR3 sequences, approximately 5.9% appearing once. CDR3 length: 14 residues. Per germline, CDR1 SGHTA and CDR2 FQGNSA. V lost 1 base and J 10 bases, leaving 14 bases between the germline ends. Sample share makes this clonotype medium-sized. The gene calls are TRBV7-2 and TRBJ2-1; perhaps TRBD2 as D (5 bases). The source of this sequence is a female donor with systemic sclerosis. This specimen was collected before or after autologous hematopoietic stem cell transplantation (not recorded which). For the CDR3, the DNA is TGTGCCAGCAGCTTAGTGGGTACGGCTAGCGAGCAGTTCTTC. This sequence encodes CASSLVGTASEQFF.